Given below is one T cell receptor (beta chain) in context. Its antigen is still unknown. No per-base quality is available; no much larger clone lies one base away. The source of the sample is a study of T cells in Graves' hyperthyroidism and ophthalmopathy (dated by TCRdb to about 2019). The study in broad terms: To identify TCR V-J signatures that set the groups apart, the researchers used a discovery cohort of 100 patients, made up of roughly 40 with Graves' ophthalmopathy and some 56 with stable Graves' hyperthyroidism. In addition, the study compared T-cell repertoires in thyroid tissue and in blood from 6 or 7 Graves' hyperthyroidism patients. An independent validation cohort of around 19 hyperthyroidism patients and about 15 patients who later progressed to ophthalmopathy tested prospective prediction of ophthalmopathy. Once sampling was done, hyperthyroidism patients were given methimazole at a starting dose of 30 mg daily, whereas ophthalmopathy patients were given high-dose intravenous methylprednisolone. The paper describes TCR Vbeta CDR3 sequencing of some 130 peripheral blood samples, made up of 43 ophthalmopathy patients, over 70 hyperthyroidism patients and 17 progressor patients. The roughly 91 discovery patients were randomly divided into training and test sets at a 7:3 ratio. General study outcomes and caveats: In validation, the model predicted progression to ophthalmopathy with 55% to 71% sensitivity and less than 80% specificity, a median of 6.5 months before onset. Sample size was not statistically predetermined, and investigators were not blinded to group allocation. Most expanded thyroid clonotypes (frequency above 0.001) were also detected in blood, a finding suggesting that blood repertoires may reflect thyroid immune responses. In cross-validation, a model built on a 13 V-J signature told ophthalmopathy apart from stable hyperthyroidism with 87.88% sensitivity and roughly 81% specificity, and in testing the same model reached 80%/75%.

The CDR3, from cysteine to phenylalanine, totals 10 residues. CDR3 DNA only is kept here, 30 bases in frame from base 1. The germline V gene gives CDR1 as SGHRS and CDR2 as YFSETQ. Between the V and J ends, shortened by 4 bases and 12 bases respectively, the junction contains 7 bases. A patient counted as having stable Graves' hyperthyroidism if no progression to ophthalmopathy occurred over 18 months of follow-up. Hyperthyroidism patients were aged 18 to 65 years and newly diagnosed, with disease duration of less than 2 months. Exclusion was applied to patients with uncontrolled infections, other autoimmune diseases, pregnancy or lactation. Clinical symptoms, serum thyroxine and TRAb, thyroid ultrasound, and orbital computed tomography formed the basis for the diagnoses. Trizol reagent was used to extract total RNA, and RNA quality was then checked on an Agilent 2100 Bioanalyzer. Amplification of TCR beta CDR3 regions was carried out from RNA transcripts. The TCR CDR3 was subjected to a first round of RT-PCR using the HTBI primer set and the Qiagen OneStep RT-PCR kit. A second multiplex PCR round built the libraries, followed by size selection and purification. The libraries were sequenced on an Illumina HiSeq2000 using paired-end 100 bp reads. On the study's bioinformatics: SOAPnuke was used to process the raw data, with reads discarded if the reads contained adapters or uncalled bases, had a mean Phred below 15, or lacked an exact constant-primer or identifier match. High-quality paired reads were merged with COPE v1.2.5, and unique nucleotide sequences were defined as clonotypes. MiTCR v1.1 was used to align clonotypes to the IMGT TRBV, TRBD and TRBJ reference segments. The analysis included only V-J combinations with a frequency above 0.0001, which together covered more than 99% of the repertoires. A TCS score was defined as the ratio between F50 (clonal expansion) and ExV (chaos), using BLOSUM62-based TCRdist between CDR3 peptides within each V-J. Welch's t-statistics and random forest reduced 514 V-J features to 13, which were used in a naive Bayes classifier (R e1071). The Morisita-Horn index was used to measure how similar the thyroid and blood repertoires were. The public reads were reanalyzed by TCRdb: fastp trimming at Q25, MiXCR alignment, in-frame beta chains only. Rows merge per CDR3 protein into single entries with the most common DNA and genes. The V and J calls come from TCRdb's annotation, not from the publication. This sample has fewer than 750,000 distinct CDR3 sequences in its table, and around 42% of those were observed once. The ten largest clones represent about 8% of the sample.

This receptor chain uses TRBV5-1 and TRBJ2-2, with the D call perhaps TRBD1 or TRBD2, as 6 bases match in each case. The sequence derives from a woman aged 18-29 years with Graves' hyperthyroidism. Material for sequencing was peripheral blood or thyroid tissue (not recorded which). The DNA is as follows: TGCGCCAGCAGCCGGGGGCAGCTGTTTTTT. Translated, this gives CASSRGQLFF. With the rest looked up from the reference TRBV5-1 and TRBJ2-2 genes rather than sequenced, the full variable domain is KAGVTQTPRYLIKTRGQQVTLSCSPISGHRSVSWYQQTPGQGLQFLFEYFSETQRNKGNFPGRFSGRQFSNSRSEMNVSTLELGDSALYLCASSRGQLFFGEGSRLTVL.